Below are 27 T cell receptor beta chains sequenced from a single sample in a study of T cells in Graves' hyperthyroidism and ophthalmopathy. The investigators amplified TCR beta CDR3 regions from RNA transcripts. HTBI primers drove first-round RT-PCR of the TCR CDR3. MiXCR was run by TCRdb on the multiplex PCR reads, yielding one entry per CDR3 protein. This sample carries a few hundred thousand distinct CDR3 sequences, around 45% of them seen once, and the ten largest clones take 7.5% to 8.5%. The sequenced material came from peripheral blood or thyroid tissue (not recorded which). The origin of the receptors is a woman aged 18-29 years with Graves' hyperthyroidism.

The chain employs TRBV7-2 and TRBJ1-2, with TRBD1 matching over 10 bases. With 3 bases clipped from V and 4 bases from J, the junction kept 5 bases outside the gene matches. Germline V CDR1 and CDR2: SGHTA, FQGNSA. The CDR3 length is 15 residues. The CDR3 here is CASSLGQGNIYGYTF. Written as DNA, the CDR3 is TGTGCCAGCAGCTTGGGACAGGGGAACATCTATGGCTACACCTTC.

This clonotype was found many times. The chain joins TRBV5-1 to TRBJ1-2, with D perhaps matching TRBD1 (5 bases). Germline assignment: CDR1 SGHRS and CDR2 YFSETQ. The CDR3 extends over 12 amino acids. Trimming left V 2 bases short and J 8 bases short, with 10 bases between. In nucleotides, the CDR3 is TGCGCCAGCAGCTTTACGGGGCAAGGCTACACCTTC. Its translation: CASSFTGQGYTF. The full variable domain, in which reference TRBV5-1 and TRBJ1-2 provide the parts outside the CDR3, is KAGVTQTPRYLIKTRGQQVTLSCSPISGHRSVSWYQQTPGQGLQFLFEYFSETQRNKGNFPGRFSGRQFSNSRSEMNVSTLELGDSALYLCASSFTGQGYTFGSGTRLTVV.

The chain employs TRBV5-1 and TRBJ2-7; unclear D gene. This CDR3 is built from 12 residues. Trimming cost V 0 bases and J 10 bases, with 11 bases left between them. Germline assignment: CDR1 SGHRS and CDR2 YFSETQ. The CDR3: CASSLDPTEQYF. In DNA form, the CDR3 reads TGCGCCAGCAGCTTGGATCCGACGGAACAGTACTTC.

This clonotype was counted many times. The chain employs TRBV5-1 and TRBJ1-1; 9 bases line up with TRBD1. V trimming: 4 bases; J trimming: 11 bases; junction bases outside the gene matches: 9. This CDR3 region has 13 residues. Germline V gene lookup returns CDR1 SGHRS and CDR2 YFSETQ. The CDR3 bases are TGCGCCAGCAGCGGGGGACAGGGAGATTCGGCTTTCTTT. It encodes CASSGGQGDSAFF.

This clonotype was seen ten or more times. The gene calls are TRBV19 and TRBJ2-6, with unresolved D. V dropped 3 bases and J dropped 2 bases, with 5 bases sitting between them. The CDR3 has 14 amino acids. The germline V gene encodes CDR1 LNHDA and CDR2 SQIVND (reference sequence). CDR3 bases: TGTGCCAGTAGTATCAGTACTGGGGCCAACGTCCTGACTTTC. Translating it yields CASSISTGANVLTF.

This chain joins TRBV18 and TRBJ1-4; 8 bases agree with TRBD1. The CDR3 extends over 16 amino acids. Germline V gene lookup returns CDR1 KGHSH and CDR2 LQKENI. The V and J ends lost 3 bases and 1 base, in that order; junction bases with no gene match: 4. The DNA for the CDR3 is TGTGCCAGCTCACCCGACAGGGGTGTAACTAATGAAAAACTGTTTTTT. Translation gives CASSPDRGVTNEKLFF.

This clonotype was recorded many times. The chain has TRBV29-1 and TRBJ1-2; TRBD1 matches 11 bases. Trimming at V came to 7 bases and at J to 2 bases, leaving 9 bases not matched to a gene. CDR1 and CDR2 (germline): SQVTM, ANQGSEA. The CDR3 extends over 15 amino acids. This CDR3 is CSAEGQGAGNYGYTF. The CDR3 DNA reads as TGCAGCGCAGAAGGACAGGGGGCAGGAAACTATGGCTACACCTTC.

The chain couples TRBV9 to TRBJ2-2; TRBD2 aligns across 10 bases. This CDR3 comprises 14 residues. The ends lost 7 bases at V and 3 bases at J; junction bases unmatched: 3. Germline V gene sequence: CDR1 SGDLS, CDR2 YYNGEE. CDR3 in amino acids: CASGSGRHTGELFF. The CDR3 coding sequence is TGTGCCAGCGGTAGCGGGAGGCACACCGGGGAGCTGTTTTTT.

The chain couples TRBV7-9 to TRBJ2-7, with TRBD1 matching over 8 bases. CDR1 SEHNR and CDR2 FQNEAQ come from the germline V gene (reference sequence). The CDR3 is 15 residues long. J lost 5 bases, V lost 1 base, and 7 bases had no gene match. The CDR3 DNA follows: TGTGCCAGCAGCTTAGATGGCAGGGGGCTCGACGAGCAGTACTTC. Translated, it gives CASSLDGRGLDEQYF.

In this sample, this clonotype turned up once. The CDR3 is CASRGAGTRGELFF. For the CDR3, the DNA is TGTGCCAGCAGAGGTGCGGGGACTCGAGGGGAGCTGTTTTTT. The chain employs TRBV11-2 and TRBJ2-2; D perhaps matches TRBD2 (6 bases). From germline, CDR1 is SGHAT and CDR2 FQNNGV. Trimming took 6 bases from V and 8 from J, leaving 16 bases between them. The CDR3 totals 14 residues.

This clonotype was picked up one time. This chain joins TRBV4-2 and TRBJ2-3, with 10 bases identical to TRBD2. J gave up 0 bases and V 1 base, and 1 base lay outside the gene matches. The CDR3 covers 16 residues. CDR1 is LGHNA and CDR2 is YNFKEQ in the germline V gene. CDR3 DNA: TGTGCCAGCAGCCAAGGGACTAGCGGTAGCACAGATACGCAGTATTTT. The encoded protein is CASSQGTSGSTDTQYF.

In regard to this clonotype: It may be a read error: a sequence one base away is much more abundant. This rearrangement joins TRBV11-2 to TRBJ1-5; no reliable D call. The germline gives CDR1 SGHAT, CDR2 FQNNGV. CDR3 length: 13 amino acids. The CDR3 nucleotides read TGTGCCATCAGCCGGAGCGACTATCAGCCCCAGCATTTT. It codes for CAISRSDYQPQHF.

This clonotype was observed at least ten times. The chain uses TRBV6-2 or TRBV6-3 and TRBJ1-2; 7 nucleotides line up with TRBD1. The J segment lost 2 bases and the V segment lost 6 bases, leaving 6 bases of the junction unmatched. The CDR3 sequence is 14 residues long. Germline V gene data show CDR1 as MNHEY and CDR2 as SVGEGT. In DNA, the CDR3 is TGTGCCAGCAGACCAATGACAGGGAACTATGGCTACACCTTC. Translation gives CASRPMTGNYGYTF.

The V and J genes are TRBV20-1 and TRBJ1-4, with 7 bases lining up with TRBD1. The CDR3 sequence is 14 residues long. With 4 bases clipped from V and 7 bases from J, the junction kept 9 bases outside the gene matches. Germline V gene data show CDR1 as DFQATT and CDR2 as SNEGSKA (reference sequence). The CDR3 DNA reads as TGCAGTGCTACATCAGGGGGAGGAAGTGAAAAACTGTTTTTT. Protein: CSATSGGGSEKLFF.

As concerns this clonotype: The junction does not match germline at one end; this may be a read error. This rearrangement joins TRBV7-9 to TRBJ2-7; TRBD2 agrees at 8 bases. This CDR3 is built from 13 residues. CDR1 is SEHNR and CDR2 is FQNEAQ in the germline V gene (reference sequence). The CDR3 nucleotides read TGCGCCAGCAGCCAAGCGGGAGTCAGTGAGCAGTACTTC. The encoded protein is CASSQAGVSEQYF.

This clonotype was detected many times. V and J are TRBV11-3 and TRBJ2-7; D perhaps matches TRBD1 (7 bases). CDR3 length: 14 amino acids. CDR1 is SGHNT, CDR2 YENEEA, per germline. Trimming cost V 6 bases and J 1 base, with 13 bases left between them. CDR3 region: CASSYRGGSYEQYF. The CDR3 region has the DNA TGTGCCAGCAGTTACAGGGGAGGTTCCTACGAGCAGTACTTC. The full variable domain, with the rest looked up from reference TRBV11-3 and TRBJ2-7, is EAGVVQSPRYKIIEKKQPVAFWCNPISGHNTLYWYLQNLGQGPELLIRYENEEAVDDSQLPKDRFSAERLKGVDSTLKIQPAELGDSAVYLCASSYRGGSYEQYFGPGTRLTVT.

Concerning this clonotype itself: The junction and the germline gene differ at one end; a read error may be behind it. V gene TRBV9 combines with J gene TRBJ2-7; 7 nucleotides match TRBD1. Germline V gives CDR1 SGDLS, CDR2 YYNGEE. The CDR3 spans 14 residues. The CDR3 reads CASSVGQDPYEQYF. Here the CDR3 DNA reads TGTGCCAGCAGTGTCGGACAGGACCCCTATGAGCAGTACTTC.

This clonotype has a single count. The V gene is TRBV7-6, the J gene TRBJ2-5, with 9 bases lining up with TRBD2. V gave up 5 bases and J gave up 2 bases; unmatched junction bases: 6. Looked up from germline, CDR1 is SGHVS and CDR2 is FNYEAQ. The CDR3 consists of 15 residues. As DNA, the CDR3 is TGTGCCAGCAGCGTAGTCAGCGGGAGGCAAGAGACCCAGTACTTC. It encodes CASSVVSGRQETQYF. The variable domain in full, with the rest retrieved from reference TRBV7-6 and TRBJ2-5, is GAGVSQSPRYKVTKRGQDVALRCDPISGHVSLYWYRQALGQGPEFLTYFNYEAQQDKSGLPNDRFSAERPEGSISTLTIQRTEQRDSAMYRCASSVVSGRQETQYFGPGTRLLVL.

The CDR3 region has the DNA TGTGCCAGTAGTATTGACAGGGAAGGGACCTACGAGCATTTT. Protein sequence: CASSIDREGTYEHF. The V call is TRBV19, the J call TRBJ1-5, with 7 bases identical to TRBD1. This CDR3 contains 14 residues. CDR1 is LNHDA and CDR2 is SQIVND in the germline V gene (reference sequence). V lost 3 bases and J lost 14; bases outside the gene matches: 13.

This clonotype was counted at least ten times. This rearrangement joins TRBV5-1 to TRBJ2-2; 9 nucleotides line up with TRBD2. This CDR3 has 15 residues. Germline-derived CDR1 and CDR2 are SGHRS and YFSETQ. V lost 5 bases, J lost 2 bases, and 4 bases stayed unmatched. CDR3 amino acids: CASRRAGGNTGELFF. DNA of the CDR3: TGCGCCAGCAGAAGAGCGGGAGGAAACACCGGGGAGCTGTTTTTT.

The rearrangement links TRBV5-5 to TRBJ2-3; D gene uncertain. Germline V lookup: CDR1 SGHKS, CDR2 YYEKEE (reference sequence). V gave up 5 bases and J gave up 2 bases, with 6 bases separating them. The CDR3 length is 12 residues. CDR3 residues: CASRPPTDTQYF. CDR3 DNA sequence: TGTGCCAGCAGACCGCCCACAGATACGCAGTATTTT.

This sequence joins TRBV2 and TRBJ2-5; either TRBD1 or TRBD2 may fit D (5 bases each). Trimming took 7 bases from V and 0 from J, leaving 15 bases between them. Germline loops: CDR1 SNHLY, CDR2 FYNNEI. CDR3 length equals 15 residues. CDR3 DNA sequence: TGTGCCAGCAAGGACGGGGCCGATAACCAAGAGACCCAGTACTTC. Translation gives CASKDGADNQETQYF.

This chain joins TRBV7-6 and TRBJ2-7, with 9 bases matching TRBD2. Trimming took 5 bases from V and 3 from J; bases not matched to a gene: 11. Germline loops: CDR1 SGHVS, CDR2 FNYEAQ. The CDR3 sequence is 16 residues long. The DNA of the CDR3 is TGTGCCAGCAGCGTTGACGGTCTAGCGGGACGCTACGAGCAGTACTTC. Protein sequence: CASSVDGLAGRYEQYF.

The sample holds a few counts of this clonotype. The chain recombines TRBV2 with TRBJ2-3; D possibly uses TRBD1 or TRBD2 (5 bases each). Germline V lookup: CDR1 SNHLY, CDR2 FYNNEI. The CDR3 length is 15 residues. Trimming took off 3 bases at V and 2 bases at J, with 12 bases between the two ends. The DNA of the CDR3 is TGTGCCAGCAGTGAGCATGGGGGTTCCACAGATACGCAGTATTTT. Translated: CASSEHGGSTDTQYF.

On this clonotype itself: It is likely a read error, because the conserved phenylalanine at the end of the CDR3 is missing. The rearrangement joins TRBV4-2 to TRBJ2-7; 12 nucleotides line up with TRBD2. The CDR3 covers 14 residues. Germline V gene data show CDR1 as LGHNA and CDR2 as YNFKEQ. Here the CDR3 reads CARSPLAGGGEQYL. In nucleotides, the CDR3 is TGTGCCAGAAGCCCCCTAGCGGGAGGGGGCGAGCAGTACCTC.

The J gene is TRBJ2-5, the V gene TRBV20-1; 8 nucleotides match TRBD2. The length of the CDR3 is 15 residues. Germline-derived CDR1 and CDR2 are DFQATT and SNEGSKA (reference sequence). V gave up 1 base and J gave up 6 bases; unmatched junction bases: 10. The CDR3 sequence: CSARVGAGDVKTQYF. The CDR3 DNA is TGCAGTGCTAGAGTCGGAGCGGGAGATGTAAAGACCCAGTACTTC.

V and J are TRBV20-1 and TRBJ1-2; D unclear. V lost 6 bases, J lost 2 bases, and 19 bases lay in between. Looked up from germline, CDR1 is DFQATT and CDR2 is SNEGSKA (reference sequence). The CDR3 has 15 residues. Here the CDR3 reads CSASSQTGRNYGYTF. In nucleotides, the CDR3 is TGCAGTGCCAGCAGCCAAACGGGTCGAAACTATGGCTACACCTTC.